The sequence of this TCR beta chain was determined in a study of T cell changes during pregnancy in multiple sclerosis (dated by TCRdb to the late 2010s). General notes on the study: In women with multiple sclerosis, the researchers looked at how the T cell repertoire shifted as pregnancy progressed.

With respect to this clone: Its antigen target is currently unknown. No base qualities exist here, and no much larger clone lies one base off it.

Library preparation was by the immunoSEQ multiplex PCR assay. Held by TCRdb, this immuneACCESS table contains in-frame sequences only and omits some clones. Under half of the omission traces to an unresolved V gene where checked; the cause of the rest is unknown. This sample holds more than 50,000 clones; roughly nine tenths were observed only once. The top ten constitute 3% to 3.5% of the sample. Trimming costs V 0 bases and J 3 bases, and their ends lie 10 bases apart. CDR1 is given as SGHNT and CDR2 as YYREEE, both from the germline V gene (reference sequence). Reading from cysteine to phenylalanine, the CDR3 counts 14 amino acids. Only the CDR3 portion is preserved as DNA: 42 bases, with reading frame beginning at the first base.

The chain uses TRBV5-4 and TRBJ2-7; the D gene lacks a confident call. The specimen comprised peripheral blood, sampled in the first trimester of pregnancy. This TCR derives from a female donor in good health, enrolled as a control in a pregnancy study. Here is the DNA: TGTGCCAGCAGCTTGGGGGCAGCCCTCTACGAGCAGTACTTC. It translates to CASSLGAALYEQYF. The reference TRBV5-4 and TRBJ2-7 proteins fill in what lies around the CDR3, so the full variable domain reads ETGVTQSPTHLIKTRGQQVTLRCSSQSGHNTVSWYQQALGQGPQFIFQYYREEENGRGNFPPRFSGLQFPNYSSELNVNALELDDSALYLCASSLGAALYEQYFGPGTRLTVT.